The 5 T cell receptor beta chains reported below all come from one sample, sequenced in a study of OX40 agonist ivuxolimab in advanced cancers. The repertoire was sequenced with immunoSEQ multiplex PCR; TCRdb's copy has only in-frame clones and lacks some. The table records about 81,000 clones, 93% of them present only once. Sequenced material: CD4+ or CD8+ T cells sorted from blood, taken in a trial of the OX40 agonist ivuxolimab. These receptors originate from an adult with an advanced solid tumor such as melanoma, head and neck, liver or kidney cancer.

This sequence joins TRBV29-1 and TRBJ2-2; 7 nucleotides line up with TRBD1. V dropped 6 bases and J dropped 5; count of bases not matched to a gene: 9. Germline V gives CDR1 SQVTM, CDR2 ANQGSEA. The CDR3 consists of 14 residues. The CDR3 nucleotides read TGCAGCGTCCGACAGGGCTCGCGGACCGGGGAGCTGTTTTTT. Its translation: CSVRQGSRTGELFF.

This clone was seen once. J is TRBJ2-7 and V is TRBV10-2; D may be TRBD2 (5 bases). Trimming stripped 8 bases from V and 4 bases from J, with 18 bases between. Per germline, CDR1 WSHSY and CDR2 SAAADI. There are 14 residues in the CDR3. The DNA for the CDR3 is TGCGCCAGCTCCCCGGACTTCCCAAGTTACGAGCAGTACTTC. This translates into CASSPDFPSYEQYF.

The chain couples TRBV9 to TRBJ2-7; D possibly corresponds to TRBD1 (6 bases). The CDR3 consists of 14 residues. V gave up 4 bases and J gave up 0 bases, with 11 bases separating them. CDR1 and CDR2 from the germline V gene are SGDLS and YYNGEE. The CDR3 is CASSRDTLSYEQYF. For the CDR3, the DNA is TGTGCCAGCAGCCGGGACACCCTCTCCTACGAGCAGTACTTC. Full variable domain (remainder filled in from reference TRBV9 and TRBJ2-7): DSGVTQTPKHLITATGQRVTLRCSPRSGDLSVYWYQQSLDQGLQFLIQYYNGEERAKGNILERFSAQQFPDLHSELNLSSLELGDSALYFCASSRDTLSYEQYFGPGTRLTVT.

This clone has only one observation. The chain carries TRBV9 and TRBJ1-2; a possible D gene is TRBD1 (6 bases). The CDR3 is made up of 15 amino acids. The V and J ends lost 3 bases and 0 bases respectively, with 12 bases between them. The germline V gene encodes CDR1 SGDLS and CDR2 YYNGEE. The CDR3 sequence is CASSARGDPNYGYTF. CDR3 DNA sequence: TGTGCCAGCAGCGCGAGGGGGGATCCTAACTATGGCTACACCTTC.

The chain has TRBV13 and TRBJ2-7; 7 bases align to TRBD1. The CDR3 is 14 residues long. Unmatched junction bases numbered 7, after V lost 5 bases and J lost 3 bases. Germline CDR1 reads PRHDT; CDR2 reads FYEKMQ (reference sequence). The CDR3 nucleotides are TGTGCCAGCAGCCCTCGGACAGGCCTCTACGAGCAGTACTTC. This gives the protein CASSPRTGLYEQYF.